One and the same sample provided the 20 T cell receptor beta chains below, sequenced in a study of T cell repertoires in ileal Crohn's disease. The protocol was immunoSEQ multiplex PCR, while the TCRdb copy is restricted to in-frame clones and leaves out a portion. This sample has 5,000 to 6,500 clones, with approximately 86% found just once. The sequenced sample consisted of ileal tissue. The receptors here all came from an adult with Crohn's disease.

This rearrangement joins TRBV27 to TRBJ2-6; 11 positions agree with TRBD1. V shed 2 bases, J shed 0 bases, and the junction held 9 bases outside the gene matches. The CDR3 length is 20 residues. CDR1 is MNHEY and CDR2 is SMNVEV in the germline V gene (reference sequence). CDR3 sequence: CASSLGGTGGTLSGANVLTF. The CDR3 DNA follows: TGTGCCAGCAGTTTAGGGGGGACAGGGGGAACACTCTCTGGGGCCAACGTCCTGACTTTC.

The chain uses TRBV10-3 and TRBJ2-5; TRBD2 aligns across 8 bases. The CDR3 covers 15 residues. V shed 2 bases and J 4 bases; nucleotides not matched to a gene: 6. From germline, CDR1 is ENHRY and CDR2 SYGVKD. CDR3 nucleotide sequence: TGTGCCATCAGTGAGAAAGGGACTAGGGCAGAGACCCAGTACTTC. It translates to CAISEKGTRAETQYF.

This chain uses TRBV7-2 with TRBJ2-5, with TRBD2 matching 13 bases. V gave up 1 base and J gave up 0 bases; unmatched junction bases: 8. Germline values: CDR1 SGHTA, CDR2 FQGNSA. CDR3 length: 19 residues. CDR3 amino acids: CASSLDGLAGAPYQETQYF. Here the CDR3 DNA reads TGTGCCAGCAGCTTAGATGGACTAGCGGGGGCCCCGTACCAAGAGACCCAGTACTTC.

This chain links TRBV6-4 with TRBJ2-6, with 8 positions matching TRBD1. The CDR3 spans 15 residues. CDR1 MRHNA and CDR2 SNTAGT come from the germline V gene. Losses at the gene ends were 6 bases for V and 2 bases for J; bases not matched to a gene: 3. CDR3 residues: CASSPQGAGANVLTF. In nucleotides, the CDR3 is TGTGCCAGCAGCCCACAGGGGGCTGGGGCCAACGTCCTGACTTTC.

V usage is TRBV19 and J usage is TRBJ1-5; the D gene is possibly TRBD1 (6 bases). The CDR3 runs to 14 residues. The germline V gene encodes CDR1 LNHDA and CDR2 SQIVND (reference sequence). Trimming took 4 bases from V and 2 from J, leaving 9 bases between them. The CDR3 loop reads CASSTRQGNQPQHF. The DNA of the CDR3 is TGTGCCAGTAGTACCCGACAGGGCAATCAGCCCCAGCATTTT.

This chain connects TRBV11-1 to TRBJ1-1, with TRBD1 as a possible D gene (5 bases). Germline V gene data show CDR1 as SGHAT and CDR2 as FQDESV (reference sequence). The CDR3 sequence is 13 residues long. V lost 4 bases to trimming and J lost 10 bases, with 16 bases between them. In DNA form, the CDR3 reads TGTGCCAGCAGCTCAACCCAGGGAAGGGGAGCTTTCTTT. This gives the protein CASSSTQGRGAFF.

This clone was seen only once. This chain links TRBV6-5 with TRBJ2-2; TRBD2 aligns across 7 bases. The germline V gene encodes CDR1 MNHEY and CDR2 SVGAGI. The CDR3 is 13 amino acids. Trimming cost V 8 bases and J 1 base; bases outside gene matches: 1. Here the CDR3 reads CASASGNTGELFF. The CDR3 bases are TGTGCCAGCGCTAGCGGGAACACCGGGGAGCTGTTTTTT.

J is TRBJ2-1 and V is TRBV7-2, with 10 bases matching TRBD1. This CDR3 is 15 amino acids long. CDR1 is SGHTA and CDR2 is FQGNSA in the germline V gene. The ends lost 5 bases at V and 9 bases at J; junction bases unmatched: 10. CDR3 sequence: CASSPGGGQGSEQFF. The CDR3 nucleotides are TGTGCCAGCAGCCCCGGCGGGGGACAGGGGAGTGAGCAGTTCTTC.

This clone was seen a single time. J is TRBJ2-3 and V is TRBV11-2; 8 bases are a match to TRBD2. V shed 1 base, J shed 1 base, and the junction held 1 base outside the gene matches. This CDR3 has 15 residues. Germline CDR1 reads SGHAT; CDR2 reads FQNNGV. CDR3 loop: CASSLAGGGTDTQYF. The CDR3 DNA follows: TGTGCCAGCAGCTTAGCGGGGGGGGGCACAGATACGCAGTATTTT.

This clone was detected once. CDR3 protein: CAWSVGGANTGELFF. The CDR3 DNA reads as TGTGCCTGGAGTGTAGGCGGGGCTAACACCGGGGAGCTGTTTTTT. The rearrangement links TRBV30 to TRBJ2-2; D is possibly TRBD2 (6 bases). V was clipped by 0 bases and J by 2 bases, with 10 bases between them. Germline V gene sequence: CDR1 GTSNPN, CDR2 SVGIG (reference sequence). The CDR3 totals 15 residues.

The CDR3 sequence: CASSGDRGGTGELFF. The CDR3 DNA reads TGCGCCAGCAGCGGCGACAGGGGTGGCACCGGGGAGCTGTTTTTT. J is TRBJ2-2 and V is TRBV5-1, with 8 bases identical to TRBD1. Germline V gives CDR1 SGHRS, CDR2 YFSETQ. V gave up 4 bases and J gave up 4 bases; unmatched junction bases: 6. CDR3 length: 15 residues.

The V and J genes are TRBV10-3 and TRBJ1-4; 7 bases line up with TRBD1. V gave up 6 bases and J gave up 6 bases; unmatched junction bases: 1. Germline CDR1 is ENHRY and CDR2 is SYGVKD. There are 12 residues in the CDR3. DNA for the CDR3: TGTGCCATCAGGGGGACAGATGAAAAACTGTTTTTT. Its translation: CAIRGTDEKLFF.

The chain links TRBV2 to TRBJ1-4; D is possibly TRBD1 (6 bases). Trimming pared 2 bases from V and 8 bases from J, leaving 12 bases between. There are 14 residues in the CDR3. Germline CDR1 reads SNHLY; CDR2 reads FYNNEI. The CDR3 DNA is TGTGCCAGCAGTGAAAGGGCCAGGGGAGAAAAACTGTTTTTT. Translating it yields CASSERARGEKLFF.

DNA for the CDR3: TGTGCCAGCAGCCCTGGACTAGCGGGGGTCGGGGAGCTGTTTTTT. Translating gives CASSPGLAGVGELFF. This sequence joins TRBV5-6 and TRBJ2-2; 13 bases match TRBD2. Trimming cost V 4 bases and J 7 bases; bases outside gene matches: 4. Germline CDR1 reads SGHDT; CDR2 reads YYEEEE. The CDR3 contains 15 residues.

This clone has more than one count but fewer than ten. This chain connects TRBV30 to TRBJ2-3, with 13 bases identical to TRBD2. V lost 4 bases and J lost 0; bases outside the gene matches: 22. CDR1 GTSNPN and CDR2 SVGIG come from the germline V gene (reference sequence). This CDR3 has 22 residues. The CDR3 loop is CAWTGTSGASFGPIFSTDTQYF. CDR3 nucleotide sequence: TGTGCCTGGACCGGGACTAGCGGGGCATCGTTCGGACCCATTTTTAGCACAGATACGCAGTATTTT.

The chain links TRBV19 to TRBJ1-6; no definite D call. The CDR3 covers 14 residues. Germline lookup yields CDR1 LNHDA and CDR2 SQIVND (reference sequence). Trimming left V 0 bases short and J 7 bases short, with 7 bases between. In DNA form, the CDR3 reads TGTGCCAGTAGTATAGATCGGGTGAATTCACCCCTCCACTTT. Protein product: CASSIDRVNSPLHF.

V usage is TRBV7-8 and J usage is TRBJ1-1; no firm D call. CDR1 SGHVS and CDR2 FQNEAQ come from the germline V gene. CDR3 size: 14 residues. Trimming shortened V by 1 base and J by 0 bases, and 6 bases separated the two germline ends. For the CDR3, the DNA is TGTGCCAGCAGCTTAGGGAGCTTGAACACTGAAGCTTTCTTT. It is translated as CASSLGSLNTEAFF.

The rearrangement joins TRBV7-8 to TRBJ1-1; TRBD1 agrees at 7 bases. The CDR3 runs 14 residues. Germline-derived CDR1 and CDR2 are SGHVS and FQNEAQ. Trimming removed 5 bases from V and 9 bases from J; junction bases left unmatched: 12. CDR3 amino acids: CASSPTGAPKKAFF. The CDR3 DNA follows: TGTGCCAGCAGCCCCACAGGGGCGCCAAAGAAAGCTTTCTTT.

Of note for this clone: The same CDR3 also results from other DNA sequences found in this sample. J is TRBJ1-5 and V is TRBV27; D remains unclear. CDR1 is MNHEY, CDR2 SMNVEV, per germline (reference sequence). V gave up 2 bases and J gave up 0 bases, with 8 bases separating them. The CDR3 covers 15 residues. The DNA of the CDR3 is TGTGCCAGCAGTTTAGGTGGCGGTAGCAATCAGCCCCAGCATTTT. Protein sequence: CASSLGGGSNQPQHF.

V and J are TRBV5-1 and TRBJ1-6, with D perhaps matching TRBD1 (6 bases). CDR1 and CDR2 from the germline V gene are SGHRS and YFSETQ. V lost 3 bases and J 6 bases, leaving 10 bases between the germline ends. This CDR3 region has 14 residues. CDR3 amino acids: CASSSQGFNSPLHF. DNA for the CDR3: TGCGCCAGCAGCTCACAGGGTTTTAATTCACCCCTCCACTTT. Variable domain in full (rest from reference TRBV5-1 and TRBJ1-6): KAGVTQTPRYLIKTRGQQVTLSCSPISGHRSVSWYQQTPGQGLQFLFEYFSETQRNKGNFPGRFSGRQFSNSRSEMNVSTLELGDSALYLCASSSQGFNSPLHFGNGTRLTVT.